The 5 T cell receptor beta chains listed next were all sequenced from one sample in a study of cytomegalovirus exposure and HLA in healthy donors. Primers: 60 Vbeta forward and 13 Jbeta reverse. Some clones are missing from TCRdb's copy, which holds only in-frame ones; the method was immunoSEQ multiplex PCR. The sample comprises about 140,000 clones, roughly three quarters of which are singletons, and 4.5% to 6% rests with the top ten. Sequences were obtained from PBMCs. All receptors come from a male donor in good health and CMV-seronegative.

The chain carries TRBV4-1 and TRBJ1-4; TRBD1 matches 11 bases. The trim removed 4 bases at V and 7 bases at J, leaving 2 bases unmatched. Germline values: CDR1 MGHRA, CDR2 YSYEKL. The CDR3 runs 14 residues. This CDR3 is CASSPGTGGEKLFF. The CDR3 nucleotides are TGCGCCAGCAGCCCTGGGACAGGGGGTGAAAAACTGTTTTTT.

V is TRBV7-9 and J is TRBJ1-1; D ambiguous. There are 17 residues in the CDR3. CDR1 and CDR2 (germline): SEHNR, FQNEAQ (reference sequence). Trimming removed 5 bases from V and 4 bases from J, with 23 bases in between. CDR3 nucleotide sequence: TGTGCCAGCAGCCCCCCAGATATCGGGGATTGGGGCACTGAAGCTTTCTTT. Translated, it gives CASSPPDIGDWGTEAFF.

The chain is built from TRBV5-6 and TRBJ1-1; 8 nucleotides line up with TRBD1. The CDR3 runs 14 residues. Unmatched junction bases numbered 12, after V lost 6 bases and J lost 8 bases. The germline V gene has CDR1 SGHDT and CDR2 YYEEEE. CDR3 sequence (DNA): TGTGCCAGCAACAACCGGGACAGGAATGCGGAAGCTTTCTTT. Translating it yields CASNNRDRNAEAFF.

This chain connects TRBV7-3 to TRBJ2-3; TRBD1 matches 7 bases. CDR1 is SGHTA and CDR2 is FQGTGA in the germline V gene. The CDR3 extends over 14 amino acids. V lost 4 bases to trimming and J lost 2 bases; unmatched junction nucleotides: 3. The CDR3 DNA sequence: TGTGCCAGCAGCTACAGGGGATTCACAGATACGCAGTATTTT. As protein: CASSYRGFTDTQYF.

The chain has TRBV7-6 and TRBJ2-3; TRBD2 is a possible D gene (6 bases). Germline V gene lookup returns CDR1 SGHVS and CDR2 FNYEAQ. V lost 3 bases and J 0 bases, leaving 13 bases between the germline ends. This CDR3 is built from 16 residues. CDR3 sequence reads: CASSFRAGTSTDTQYF. DNA of the CDR3: TGTGCCAGCAGCTTCCGGGCGGGGACTAGCACAGATACGCAGTATTTT.